The clone carrying this TCR beta chain was detected only a few times. Authors' methods: Reference gene primer amplification in the assay estimated nucleated cell counts. Sequencing used immunoSEQ multiplex PCR; TCRdb keeps in-frame clones, though not all of them. V, J and clone size derive from that table, while D and trimming were established from the DNA sequence. Of about 140,000 clones in the sample, about 76% are singletons; the top ten hold around 13%. The data originate from a study of blood T cell repertoires in COVID-19. Overall study: Donors in the United States, Italy and Spain gave samples during acute or convalescent COVID-19. Sources were T cells, B-cell-depleted T cells, or PBMCs; the material itself was cDNA or gDNA.

Trimming stripped 6 bases from V and 4 bases from J, with 15 bases between. Germline lookup yields CDR1 MNHEY and CDR2 SVGAGI. The CDR3 consists of 15 residues. The genes are TRBV6-5 and TRBJ2-2, with D perhaps TRBD2 (5 bases). The sequencing input was peripheral blood. The TCR comes from an elderly man with acute or convalescent COVID-19. The DNA of the CDR3 is TGTGCCAGCAGGGCGGGCGTGGATAGCACCGGGGAGCTGTTTTTT. Amino acids: CASRAGVDSTGELFF.